The 26 T cell receptor beta chains in this list originate from one sample, sequenced in a study of PD-L1 blockade in urothelial cancer (dated by TCRdb to about 2017). The time point label on this specimen signifies: pretreatment peripheral blood. Libraries were made using the immunoSEQ multiplex PCR assay. Imported from immuneACCESS, the table was reduced by TCRdb to in-frame sequences with V and J called. These copies leave out some clones; in studies compared against another copy, an unresolved V gene accounts for under half, and the cause of the remainder is not known. The sample table shows about 93,000 clones, and nearly 90% are seen once. The ten largest clones add up to around 1.5% of the sample. The sequencing here drew on PBMCs, taken around atezolizumab (anti-PD-L1) treatment. These receptors originate from a man aged 55 to 70 with urothelial cancer.

The chain couples TRBV19 to TRBJ1-6, with a possible D match to TRBD1 (6 bases). V was trimmed by 6 bases and J by 9 bases, leaving 21 bases between them. CDR3 length: 16 residues. Germline V CDR1 and CDR2: LNHDA, SQIVND (reference sequence). CDR3 sequence: CASRTAGGPVGSPLHF. DNA of the CDR3: TGTGCCAGTAGAACCGCGGGGGGGCCGGTGGGTTCACCCCTCCACTTT. The entire variable domain, with the rest obtained from reference TRBV19 and TRBJ1-6, is as follows: DGGITQSPKYLFRKEGQNVTLSCEQNLNHDAMYWYRQDPGQGLRLIYYSQIVNDFQKGDIAEGYSVSREKKESFPLTVTSAQKNPTAFYLCASRTAGGPVGSPLHFGNGTRLTVT.

The chain uses TRBV6-5 and TRBJ2-2; perhaps TRBD2 as D (7 bases). The V end was cut by 8 bases, the J end by 4 bases, with 17 bases between. Germline V gene sequence: CDR1 MNHEY, CDR2 SVGAGI. The length of the CDR3 is 15 residues. Here the CDR3 reads CASLGARESTGELFF. The CDR3 coding sequence is TGTGCCAGCCTGGGGGCGCGGGAGAGCACCGGGGAGCTGTTTTTT.

The V and J genes are TRBV30 and TRBJ1-5; TRBD1 matches at 7 bases. After removal of 0 bases from V and 7 bases from J, the junction contained 3 bases not matched to a gene. Germline V gene data show CDR1 as GTSNPN and CDR2 as SVGIG (reference sequence). The CDR3 contains 13 residues. The CDR3 spells CAWSVQGQQPQHF. The CDR3 DNA reads TGTGCCTGGAGTGTACAGGGGCAGCAGCCCCAGCATTTT.

The rearrangement joins TRBV7-8 to TRBJ1-5, with 8 positions matching TRBD1. This CDR3 spans 16 amino acids. Germline values: CDR1 SGHVS, CDR2 FQNEAQ. With 2 bases clipped from V and 3 bases from J, the junction kept 6 bases outside the gene matches. CDR3 residues: CASSLYRGGDNQPQHF. The CDR3 DNA reads TGTGCCAGCAGCTTATACAGGGGGGGTGACAATCAGCCCCAGCATTTT.

This clone was counted a single time. This chain joins TRBV7-2 and TRBJ2-7, with D possibly matching TRBD2 (6 bases). Germline V lookup: CDR1 SGHTA, CDR2 FQGNSA. The V gene lost 2 bases and the J gene lost 5 bases, with 13 bases spanning the gap. The CDR3 totals 14 residues. CDR3 coding DNA: TGTGCCAGCAGCTTACAAGTCGGGAGCAACGAGCAGTACTTC. The encoded protein is CASSLQVGSNEQYF.

This chain joins TRBV28 and TRBJ2-2; 8 positions match TRBD1. This CDR3 comprises 18 residues. V was clipped by 7 bases and J by 4 bases; unmatched bases: 17. The germline V gene has CDR1 MDHEN and CDR2 SYDVKM. The CDR3 region is CASTVSGGAGGATGELFF. CDR3 in DNA: TGTGCCAGCACCGTCTCGGGCGGGGCAGGGGGCGCCACCGGGGAGCTGTTTTTT.

The V gene is TRBV6-5, the J gene TRBJ2-2, with 9 bases matching TRBD2. The CDR3 has 16 residues. Per the germline V gene, CDR1 is MNHEY and CDR2 is SVGAGI. With 0 bases clipped from V and 4 bases from J, the junction kept 3 bases outside the gene matches. The CDR3 region is CASSYSGGLATGELFF. Here the CDR3 DNA reads TGTGCCAGCAGTTACTCAGGGGGACTAGCCACCGGGGAGCTGTTTTTT.

The chain joins TRBV2 to TRBJ2-7; 7 nucleotides line up with TRBD2. V lost 2 bases, J lost 1 base, and 8 bases stayed unmatched. The CDR3 totals 16 residues. The germline gives CDR1 SNHLY, CDR2 FYNNEI. CDR3 amino acids: CASSENGAGVSYEQYF. Written as DNA, the CDR3 is TGTGCCAGCAGTGAAAATGGGGCGGGGGTTTCCTACGAGCAGTACTTC. The full variable domain, completed using reference TRBV2 and TRBJ2-7, is EPEVTQTPSHQVTQMGQEVILRCVPISNHLYFYWYRQILGQKVEFLVSFYNNEISEKSEIFDDQFSVERPDGSNFTLKIRSTKLEDSAMYFCASSENGAGVSYEQYFGPGTRLTVT.

The genes are TRBV7-2 and TRBJ2-1; D is unclear. V lost 1 base to trimming and J lost 7 bases, with 5 bases between them. Germline values: CDR1 SGHTA, CDR2 FQGNSA. The length of the CDR3 is 12 residues. This CDR3 is CASSLVKNEQFF. The CDR3 bases are TGTGCCAGCAGCTTAGTCAAAAATGAGCAGTTCTTC.

The chain has TRBV5-6 and TRBJ2-1; 12 positions agree with TRBD2. V was pared by 3 bases and J by 8 bases, with 12 bases of the junction left unmatched. Germline V gives CDR1 SGHDT, CDR2 YYEEEE. The CDR3 runs to 17 residues. The CDR3 DNA is TGTGCCAGCAGCTCCGTTCGACTAGCGGGAGATTTGGATGAGCAGTTCTTC. Its protein product is CASSSVRLAGDLDEQFF.

This chain links TRBV7-2 with TRBJ2-5; no clear D. From germline, CDR1 is SGHTA and CDR2 FQGNSA. Trimming stripped 3 bases from V and 5 bases from J, with 10 bases between. The CDR3 sequence is 13 residues long. For the CDR3, the DNA is TGTGCCAGCAGCTTTGGTTTCCGGGAGACCCAGTACTTC. Encoded protein: CASSFGFRETQYF. Together with reference TRBV7-2 and TRBJ2-5, the CDR3 gives the full variable domain: GAGVSQSPSNKVTEKGKDVELRCDPISGHTALYWYRQSLGQGLEFLIYFQGNSAPDKSGLPSDRFSAERTGGSVSTLTIQRTQQEDSAVYLCASSFGFRETQYFGPGTRLLVL.

This chain uses TRBV5-1 with TRBJ2-1; 11 positions match TRBD2. CDR1 and CDR2 (germline): SGHRS, YFSETQ. The V segment lost 0 bases and the J segment 8 bases; nucleotides outside the gene matches: 7. The CDR3 loop spans 16 amino acids. CDR3 bases: TGCGCCAGCAGCTTGGCTACTAGCGGGAGCGGGCATGAGCAGTTCTTC. It translates to CASSLATSGSGHEQFF.

V is TRBV7-2 and J is TRBJ2-7; 7 nucleotides align to TRBD1. Germline V lookup: CDR1 SGHTA, CDR2 FQGNSA. V dropped 4 bases and J dropped 2; count of bases not matched to a gene: 8. CDR3 length: 15 residues. The CDR3 loop reads CASSSERQGPYEQYF. The CDR3 nucleotides read TGTGCCAGCAGCTCAGAGCGACAGGGCCCCTACGAGCAGTACTTC.

The chain employs TRBV4-3 and TRBJ2-3, with a tentative D call TRBD2 (6 bases). V was shortened by 1 base and J by 3 bases, with 14 bases between the two germline ends. CDR3 size: 16 residues. Germline values: CDR1 LGHNA, CDR2 YSLEER. This CDR3 is CASSQGAAGETDTQYF. The CDR3 DNA reads as TGCGCCAGCAGCCAAGGGGCAGCGGGTGAAACAGATACGCAGTATTTT.

This clone showed up just a few times. The chain employs TRBV4-3 and TRBJ1-2, with D perhaps matching TRBD1 (5 bases). Per the germline V gene, CDR1 is LGHNA and CDR2 is YSLEER. V lost 1 base and J 7 bases, leaving 13 bases between the germline ends. This CDR3 comprises 14 residues. The CDR3 loop reads CASSQVRGAGGYTF. The CDR3 region has the DNA TGCGCCAGCAGCCAAGTAAGGGGCGCAGGTGGCTACACCTTC.

The chain recombines TRBV4-3 with TRBJ2-5; 12 positions agree with TRBD1. Germline V CDR1 and CDR2: LGHNA, YSLEER. After removal of 1 base from V and 5 bases from J, the junction contained 8 bases not matched to a gene. The CDR3 loop spans 17 amino acids. The CDR3 sequence is CASSQGGGTGGRETQYF. As DNA, the CDR3 is TGCGCCAGCAGCCAAGGGGGAGGGACAGGGGGCAGGGAGACCCAGTACTTC.

J is TRBJ2-2 and V is TRBV19, with D unresolved. Germline loops: CDR1 LNHDA, CDR2 SQIVND (reference sequence). V lost 7 bases and J lost 6, with 9 bases in between. The CDR3 consists of 12 residues. CDR3 coding DNA: TGTGCCAGTACAAAGCGCCCCGGGGAGCTGTTTTTT. It is translated as CASTKRPGELFF.

V gene TRBV19 combines with J gene TRBJ1-5, with 7 positions matching TRBD1. Trimming cost V 5 bases and J 5 bases; bases outside gene matches: 15. CDR1 and CDR2 from the germline V gene are LNHDA and SQIVND (reference sequence). CDR3 size: 17 residues. The CDR3 DNA reads TGTGCCAGTAGTGGGGGCTACAGGGGCCACGACCATCAGCCCCAGCATTTT. It translates to CASSGGYRGHDHQPQHF.

The chain uses TRBV18 and TRBJ2-1, with D hard to call. Trimming removed 4 bases from V and 5 bases from J, with 12 bases in between. Germline-derived CDR1 and CDR2 are KGHSH and LQKENI. This CDR3 spans 14 amino acids. In nucleotides, the CDR3 is TGTGCCAGCTCACGTGACTCAGTTAACAATGAGCAGTTCTTC. Translation: CASSRDSVNNEQFF.

The table lists this clone with a count of one. The chain recombines TRBV30 with TRBJ2-3, with 9 bases matching TRBD2. The CDR3 totals 16 residues. Germline-derived CDR1 and CDR2 are GTSNPN and SVGIG (reference sequence). Trimming cost V 0 bases and J 4 bases; bases outside gene matches: 8. The CDR3 DNA follows: TGTGCCTGGAGTGTAGAGGCGGGAGGGCCTTCAGATACGCAGTATTTT. Protein: CAWSVEAGGPSDTQYF. Full variable domain (rest looked up from reference TRBV30 and TRBJ2-3): SQTIHQWPATLVQPVGSPLSLECTVEGTSNPNLYWYRQAAGRGLQLLFYSVGIGQISSEVPQNLSASRPQDRQFILSSKKLLLSDSGFYLCAWSVEAGGPSDTQYFGPGTRLTVL.

The chain joins TRBV7-8 to TRBJ2-7; 13 bases fit TRBD2. With V trimmed by 6 bases and J by 4 bases, 3 bases remained unmatched. CDR3 length equals 14 residues. The germline gives CDR1 SGHVS, CDR2 FQNEAQ. The CDR3 region has the DNA TGTGCCAGCAGAAGGACTAGCGGGAGTTACGAGCAGTACTTC. Its translation: CASRRTSGSYEQYF.

Regarding this clone: Sequence at one end of the junction differs from germline and may be a read error. The J gene is TRBJ1-1, the V gene TRBV11-2, with 8 bases fitting TRBD1. The CDR3 has 18 residues. In germline, CDR1 is SGHAT, CDR2 FQNNGV. The CDR3 region is CASSLVGQGAGTNAEAFF. The CDR3 region has the DNA TGTGCCAGCAGCTTAGTCGGGCAGGGGGCGGGAACGAACGCTGAAGCTTTCTTT.

The V gene is TRBV11-3, the J gene TRBJ2-2; 10 bases fit TRBD2. After removal of 8 bases from V and 1 base from J, the junction contained 7 bases not matched to a gene. CDR1 is SGHNT, CDR2 YENEEA, per germline. This CDR3 has 16 residues. The chain's CDR3 is CASQLGLAENTGELFF. CDR3 DNA sequence: TGTGCCAGCCAGCTAGGACTAGCGGAGAACACCGGGGAGCTGTTTTTT.

The chain joins TRBV7-9 to TRBJ1-1; D gene ambiguous. Trimming took 0 bases from V and 8 from J, leaving 10 bases between them. This CDR3 spans 13 amino acids. Germline CDR1 reads SEHNR; CDR2 reads FQNEAQ (reference sequence). Here the CDR3 DNA reads TGTGCCAGCAGCTTAGCCTTGGCAGGCGAAGCTTTCTTT. Protein: CASSLALAGEAFF. The whole variable domain, filled in from reference TRBV7-9 and TRBJ1-1, reads DTGVSQNPRHKITKRGQNVTFRCDPISEHNRLYWYRQTLGQGPEFLTYFQNEAQLEKSRLLSDRFSAERPKGSFSTLEIQRTEQGDSAMYLCASSLALAGEAFFGQGTRLTVV.

In its sample, this clone is medium-sized. In nucleotides, the CDR3 is TGCGCCAGCAGCTTGGGGGCAGGGGCCTACGAGCAGTACTTC. This translates into CASSLGAGAYEQYF. This chain uses TRBV5-1 with TRBJ2-7; TRBD1 might be the D (6 bases). This CDR3 is built from 14 residues. V was pared by 0 bases and J by 2 bases, with 9 bases between. Germline V gene data show CDR1 as SGHRS and CDR2 as YFSETQ.

Comment on this clone: Other DNA sequences in this sample translate to the same CDR3. The chain combines TRBV9 with TRBJ2-3; 8 bases are shared with TRBD2. This CDR3 is 16 amino acids long. Unmatched junction bases numbered 5, after V lost 0 bases and J lost 2 bases. Germline V lookup: CDR1 SGDLS, CDR2 YYNGEE. CDR3 sequence: CASSVGASGSTDTQYF. The CDR3 DNA reads as TGTGCCAGCAGCGTAGGGGCTAGCGGGTCCACAGATACGCAGTATTTT.